The 26 T cell receptor beta chains presented below share a single source sample, sequenced in a study of Graves' ophthalmopathy and Graves' hyperthyroidism. Amplification of TCR beta CDR3 regions used RNA transcripts. The library came from an HTBI-primed first-round RT-PCR and a second-round multiplex PCR. TCRdb re-called the multiplex PCR reads with MiXCR, one entry per CDR3 protein. The sample holds under 200,000 distinct CDR3 sequences, 30% to 45% seen once. The sample comprised peripheral blood. These receptor sequences come from a woman in her 40s with Graves' ophthalmopathy.

This clonotype was seen repeatedly, ten times or more. The rearrangement joins TRBV18 to TRBJ1-1; tentative D call: TRBD1 (6 bases). Germline CDR1 KGHSH, CDR2 LQKENI. The CDR3 length is 14 residues. Trimming removed 2 bases at V and 5 bases at J, with 12 bases between. CDR3 loop: CASSPDQGTTEAFF. In DNA form, the CDR3 reads TGTGCCAGCTCACCAGATCAGGGGACGACTGAAGCTTTCTTT.

This chain links TRBV12-3 or TRBV12-4 with TRBJ1-5, with no clear D. The V end was cut by 6 bases, the J end by 0 bases, with 18 bases between. The CDR3 extends over 17 amino acids. CDR3 protein: CASSLTVTEYSNQPQHF. The CDR3 bases are TGTGCCAGCAGCCTTACTGTGACCGAGTATAGCAATCAGCCCCAGCATTTT.

There are many counts of this clonotype. The CDR3 nucleotides read TGTGCCAGCAGCCCCGGGACAGGGGATCGCGAGCAGTACTTC. Translating it yields CASSPGTGDREQYF. The gene calls are TRBV11-2 and TRBJ2-7; 10 positions agree with TRBD1. The CDR3 spans 14 residues. The V and J ends lost 5 bases and 6 bases, in that order; junction bases with no gene match: 7. The germline V gene encodes CDR1 SGHAT and CDR2 FQNNGV.

This clonotype showed up many times. The genes are TRBV2 and TRBJ1-5, with D possibly matching TRBD1 (5 bases). CDR1 is SNHLY, CDR2 FYNNEI, per germline. The CDR3 is made up of 15 amino acids. V was trimmed by 4 bases and J by 1 base, leaving 11 bases between them. The CDR3 DNA is TGTGCCAGCAGTGGTTTGAGGGGAAGCAATCAGCCCCAGCATTTT. This translates into CASSGLRGSNQPQHF.

The rearrangement uses TRBV19 and TRBJ1-1; D is undetermined. The germline V gene has CDR1 LNHDA and CDR2 SQIVND (reference sequence). V shed 3 bases and J shed 3 bases, with 11 bases lying between them. The CDR3 extends over 14 amino acids. The CDR3 DNA reads as TGTGCCAGTAGTATCGGTCAGCCGTACACTGAAGCTTTCTTT. Protein product: CASSIGQPYTEAFF.

This clonotype has ten or more counts. The chain recombines TRBV6-2 or TRBV6-3 with TRBJ2-7; no clear D gene. CDR3 length: 14 amino acids. V dropped 6 bases and J dropped 3 bases, with 15 bases sitting between them. CDR1 MNHEY and CDR2 SVGEGT come from the germline V gene. CDR3 bases: TGTGCCAGCAGGACCAGACAATCCCTCTACGAGCAGTACTTC. This gives the protein CASRTRQSLYEQYF.

This chain uses TRBV20-1 with TRBJ2-7, with D perhaps TRBD1 or TRBD2 (5 bases each). The ends were cut back, 3 bases at V and 3 bases at J, with 12 bases in the middle. Germline values: CDR1 DFQATT, CDR2 SNEGSKA (reference sequence). The CDR3 extends over 13 amino acids. The CDR3 here is CSASGTSNYEQYF. Written as DNA, the CDR3 is TGCAGTGCTAGTGGGACGTCCAACTACGAGCAGTACTTC.

The rearrangement joins TRBV20-1 to TRBJ1-5, with TRBD1 as a possible D gene (5 bases). Deletions cut 3 bases from V and 3 bases from J, with 15 bases between. Germline CDR1 and CDR2: DFQATT and SNEGSKA (reference sequence). The CDR3 extends over 15 amino acids. CDR3 in amino acids: CSASSWGQYNQPQHF. The CDR3 DNA follows: TGCAGTGCTAGTTCGTGGGGCCAGTACAATCAGCCCCAGCATTTT.

This clonotype was found once. The chain couples TRBV2 to TRBJ2-5, with TRBD1 matching over 9 bases. The ends lost 8 bases at V and 5 bases at J; junction bases unmatched: 6. This CDR3 has 13 residues. Germline V gene data show CDR1 as SNHLY and CDR2 as FYNNEI. CDR3 bases: TGTGCCAGCCAGACAGGGGGTGGGGAGACCCAGTACTTC. It encodes CASQTGGGETQYF.

This clonotype was observed at least ten times. The chain carries TRBV6-4 and TRBJ2-2; TRBD1 is a possible D gene (5 bases). Trimming took off 3 bases at V and 5 bases at J, with 10 bases between the two ends. This CDR3 contains 14 residues. Germline CDR1 is MRHNA and CDR2 is SNTAGT. This CDR3 reads CASSEGAETGELFF. In nucleotides, the CDR3 is TGTGCCAGCAGTGAAGGGGCCGAAACCGGGGAGCTGTTTTTT.

This clonotype was counted many times. This rearrangement joins TRBV28 to TRBJ2-7; D uncertain. The ends were cut back, 4 bases at V and 2 bases at J, with 15 bases in the middle. Germline V gives CDR1 MDHEN, CDR2 SYDVKM. There are 15 residues in the CDR3. The CDR3 sequence is CASSSIKVTTYEQYF. The CDR3 nucleotides are TGTGCCAGCAGTTCGATCAAGGTAACAACCTACGAGCAGTACTTC. Full variable domain (rest looked up from reference TRBV28 and TRBJ2-7): DVKVTQSSRYLVKRTGEKVFLECVQDMDHENMFWYRQDPGLGLRLIYFSYDVKMKEKGDIPEGYSVSREKKERFSLILESASTNQTSMYLCASSSIKVTTYEQYFGPGTRLTVT.

This clonotype occurred many times. The V gene is TRBV12-3 or TRBV12-4, the J gene TRBJ1-5, with 10 bases lining up with TRBD1. This CDR3 region has 16 residues. The V and J ends lost 5 bases and 2 bases, in that order; junction bases with no gene match: 6. CDR3 loop: CASSGGQGYGNQPQHF. CDR3 bases: TGTGCCAGCAGTGGGGGACAGGGGTACGGCAATCAGCCCCAGCATTTT.

This clonotype was picked up many times. The rearrangement joins TRBV5-4 to TRBJ2-7; 7 bases fit TRBD2. The V gene end was trimmed by 0 bases and the J gene end by 0 bases; junction bases not matched to a gene: 6. CDR1 SGHNT and CDR2 YYREEE come from the germline V gene (reference sequence). The CDR3 extends over 16 amino acids. The CDR3 nucleotides are TGTGCCAGCAGCTTGGATGTAGCGGGTTACTCCTACGAGCAGTACTTC. Protein: CASSLDVAGYSYEQYF.

This clonotype was detected ten times or more. This chain uses TRBV6-1 with TRBJ1-1, with D maybe TRBD1 (6 bases). Trimming pared 4 bases from V and 2 bases from J, leaving 11 bases between. The CDR3 runs to 14 residues. Germline V CDR1 and CDR2: MNHNS, SASEGT. The CDR3, as DNA: TGTGCCAGCAGTGCGCCAGGGGTTAACACTGAAGCTTTCTTT. The encoded protein is CASSAPGVNTEAFF.

This chain uses TRBV28 with TRBJ1-6; D ambiguous. The V end was cut by 6 bases, the J end by 0 bases, with 9 bases between. Germline CDR1 is MDHEN and CDR2 is SYDVKM. CDR3 size: 15 residues. This CDR3 is CASRIQSSYNSPLHF. In DNA form, the CDR3 reads TGTGCCAGCAGGATACAAAGCTCCTATAATTCACCCCTCCACTTT.

The table lists this clonotype with a few counts. The chain is built from TRBV7-3 and TRBJ2-7; 8 nucleotides line up with TRBD2. The CDR3 consists of 14 residues. V was pared by 3 bases and J by 0 bases, with 1 base of the junction left unmatched. The germline V gene has CDR1 SGHTA and CDR2 FQGTGA. In nucleotides, the CDR3 is TGTGCCAGCAGCTTTGGGACTAGCTCCTACGAGCAGTACTTC. Protein product: CASSFGTSSYEQYF.

This clonotype has at least ten counts. This sequence joins TRBV5-1 and TRBJ2-2; 8 bases match TRBD1. The CDR3 sequence is 16 residues long. The V segment lost 7 bases and the J segment 6 bases; nucleotides outside the gene matches: 14. Germline CDR1 and CDR2: SGHRS and YFSETQ. The CDR3 loop is CASLPSLPGGPGELFF. The DNA for the CDR3 is TGCGCCAGCCTTCCCAGCTTGCCAGGGGGCCCCGGGGAGCTGTTTTTT. The variable domain in full, completed from reference TRBV5-1 and TRBJ2-2, reads KAGVTQTPRYLIKTRGQQVTLSCSPISGHRSVSWYQQTPGQGLQFLFEYFSETQRNKGNFPGRFSGRQFSNSRSEMNVSTLELGDSALYLCASLPSLPGGPGELFFGEGSRLTVL.

This clonotype was found many times. V is TRBV19 and J is TRBJ1-5; TRBD1 agrees at 8 bases. The length of the CDR3 is 15 residues. Germline V gene lookup returns CDR1 LNHDA and CDR2 SQIVND (reference sequence). The trim removed 4 bases at V and 7 bases at J, leaving 9 bases unmatched. The CDR3 reads CASSTPGQGFQPQHF. For the CDR3, the DNA is TGTGCCAGTAGTACCCCTGGACAGGGCTTCCAGCCCCAGCATTTT.

This clonotype appeared a few times. The CDR3 region is CASRQGYQETQYF. The DNA of the CDR3 is TGTGCCAGCAGGCAGGGGTATCAAGAGACCCAGTACTTC. This chain joins TRBV12-3 or TRBV12-4 and TRBJ2-5, with D possibly TRBD1 on 6 matching bases. This CDR3 is 13 amino acids long. Between the trimmed V and J ends, which lost 6 bases and 2 bases, there was a span of 10 bases.

This clonotype was seen repeatedly, ten times or more. The gene calls are TRBV18 and TRBJ2-5; the D is unclear. Trimming cost V 0 bases and J 4 bases, with 9 bases left between them. Germline V gene sequence: CDR1 KGHSH, CDR2 LQKENI. This CDR3 contains 14 residues. CDR3 in amino acids: CASSPPAPVETQYF. The CDR3 DNA sequence: TGTGCCAGCTCACCACCGGCTCCCGTAGAGACCCAGTACTTC.

Ten or more counts support this clonotype. The chain is built from TRBV12-3 or TRBV12-4 and TRBJ2-5, with D unclear. There are 12 residues in the CDR3. V was trimmed by 1 base and J by 2 bases, leaving 2 bases between them. CDR3 amino acids: CASSLVQETQYF. In DNA form, the CDR3 reads TGTGCCAGCAGTTTAGTACAAGAGACCCAGTACTTC.

This clonotype was counted many times. Lacking the conserved final phenylalanine or tryptophan, this CDR3 likely reflects a read error. The chain links TRBV12-3 or TRBV12-4 to TRBJ2-7; TRBD2 is a possible D gene (6 bases). The CDR3 is 14 amino acids. Trimming left V 6 bases short and J 2 bases short, with 14 bases between. In DNA form, the CDR3 reads TGTGCCAGCAGAGAAGCGGGTGAGGCCTACGAGCAGTACTCC. Its translation is CASREAGEAYEQYS.

Here the CDR3 reads CASSSYPRTGVTGELFF. In nucleotides, the CDR3 is TGTGCCAGCAGCTCCTACCCTAGGACAGGGGTCACCGGGGAGCTGTTTTTT. This sequence joins TRBV7-6 and TRBJ2-2; the match to TRBD1 covers 9 bases. V gave up 4 bases and J gave up 4 bases; unmatched junction bases: 10. Germline lookup yields CDR1 SGHVS and CDR2 FNYEAQ. The CDR3 covers 17 residues.

This clonotype was detected many times. The gene calls are TRBV5-1 and TRBJ2-7; D perhaps matches TRBD2 (5 bases). V lost 0 bases to trimming and J lost 2 bases, with 18 bases between them. This CDR3 contains 17 residues. CDR1 SGHRS and CDR2 YFSETQ come from the germline V gene. CDR3 coding DNA: TGCGCCAGCAGCTTGGAGGGTGGGCCAGCGGTAGCCTACGAGCAGTACTTC. This gives the protein CASSLEGGPAVAYEQYF.

This clonotype was observed a handful of times. The rearrangement joins TRBV6-2 or TRBV6-3 to TRBJ2-7; no definite D call. Per the germline V gene, CDR1 is MNHEY and CDR2 is SVGEGT. V was pared by 10 bases and J by 0 bases, with 16 bases between. The CDR3 length is 14 residues. The CDR3 region is CATSFSPFSYEQYF. CDR3 DNA: TGTGCCACGAGCTTCAGCCCATTCTCCTACGAGCAGTACTTC.

The rearrangement uses TRBV5-1 and TRBJ1-2, with a tentative D call TRBD1 (6 bases). The CDR3 is 14 residues long. The germline V gene encodes CDR1 SGHRS and CDR2 YFSETQ. The V end was cut by 1 base, the J end by 0 bases, with 7 bases between. CDR3 coding DNA: TGCGCCAGCAGCTTGACAGGGCCTAACTATGGCTACACCTTC. Protein product: CASSLTGPNYGYTF.